Shown below are 22 T cell receptor beta chains from a single sample sequenced in a study of spatial heterogeneity in lung cancer. From the 5' RACE reads, TCRdb called clonotypes with MiXCR, one entry per CDR3 protein. The table shows 85,000 to 100,000 distinct CDR3 sequences, with approximately 12% occurring only once. The time point was: sample taken at primary tumor resection. The material sequenced was PBMCs, taken at surgery. The receptors derive from a male donor with early-stage non-small cell lung cancer.

With respect to this clonotype: A much bigger clone sits one base away, suggesting this may be a read error. The chain links TRBV6-2 or TRBV6-3 to TRBJ2-5; the match to TRBD2 covers 9 bases. The CDR3 length is 13 residues. Germline V gene data show CDR1 as MNHEY and CDR2 as SVGEGT. CDR3 in amino acids: CTSSYSGRETQYF. The CDR3 bases are TGTACCAGCAGTTACAGCGGGAGGGAGACCCAGTACTTC.

This clonotype was seen a handful of times. V usage is TRBV5-1 and J usage is TRBJ2-3; no definite D call. V lost 4 bases and J lost 2, with 5 bases in between. Per germline, CDR1 SGHRS and CDR2 YFSETQ. This CDR3 has 12 residues. The CDR3 sequence is CASSLLTDTQYF. CDR3 sequence (DNA): TGCGCCAGCAGCCTACTCACAGATACGCAGTATTTT.

This clonotype occurred a few times. At one of its ends the junction is not consistent with the germline gene, which may arise from a read error. This rearrangement joins TRBV28 to TRBJ2-7; no reliable D call. The length of the CDR3 is 11 residues. Per the germline V gene, CDR1 is MDHEN and CDR2 is SYDVKM. This CDR3 is CASSEDRKRHF. The CDR3 DNA sequence: TGTGCCAGCAGTGAGGACCGAAAGAGGCACTTC.

The chain employs TRBV20-1 and TRBJ1-1; TRBD1 aligns across 8 bases. After removal of 0 bases from V and 1 base from J, the junction contained 7 bases not matched to a gene. This CDR3 is 16 amino acids long. Germline V gene lookup returns CDR1 DFQATT and CDR2 SNEGSKA (reference sequence). CDR3 in amino acids: CSARDTGQAWNTEAFF. CDR3 in DNA: TGCAGTGCTAGAGATACGGGACAGGCTTGGAACACTGAAGCTTTCTTT.

This chain connects TRBV6-5 to TRBJ2-1; possibly TRBD2 for D (5 bases). The germline V gene encodes CDR1 MNHEY and CDR2 SVGAGI. Trimming stripped 8 bases from V and 0 bases from J, with 17 bases between. This CDR3 has 16 residues. CDR3 sequence: CASRRAGWSSYNEQFF. CDR3 bases: TGTGCCAGCCGTCGGGCGGGCTGGAGCTCCTACAATGAGCAGTTCTTC.

The J gene is TRBJ2-7, the V gene TRBV20-1, with D tentatively TRBD1 (6 bases). The CDR3 runs to 13 residues. Trimming shortened V by 6 bases and J by 3 bases, and 15 bases separated the two germline ends. Germline values: CDR1 DFQATT, CDR2 SNEGSKA (reference sequence). CDR3 loop: CSATSGVGYEQYF. For the CDR3, the DNA is TGCAGTGCCACCTCAGGGGTGGGCTACGAGCAGTACTTC.

This chain links TRBV27 with TRBJ2-1; 8 bases fit TRBD2. The J segment lost 6 bases and the V segment lost 6 bases, leaving 25 bases of the junction unmatched. From germline, CDR1 is MNHEY and CDR2 SMNVEV (reference sequence). The CDR3 totals 20 residues. The CDR3 bases are TGTGCCAGCAGCGTCACAAGTAGACTAGCGAGCCCCTTCCTACCCAATGAGCAGTTCTTC. Amino acid sequence: CASSVTSRLASPFLPNEQFF.

This clonotype occurred a few times. The chain is built from TRBV12-3 or TRBV12-4 and TRBJ1-2; TRBD1 matches 7 bases. Trimming at V came to 6 bases and at J to 4 bases, leaving 8 bases not matched to a gene. This CDR3 spans 14 amino acids. The CDR3 loop is CASSQGGLGYGYTF. DNA of the CDR3: TGTGCCAGCAGCCAAGGGGGCCTGGGCTATGGCTACACCTTC.

This chain links TRBV24-1 with TRBJ2-5; either TRBD1 or TRBD2 may fit D (5 bases each). Germline V CDR1 and CDR2: KGHDR, SFDVKD. The ends were cut back, 2 bases at V and 1 base at J, with 7 bases in the middle. This CDR3 has 14 residues. The CDR3 DNA reads TGTGCCACCAGTGATTCAGGGAGCCAAGAGACCCAGTACTTC. Translated: CATSDSGSQETQYF.

The sample holds a few counts of this clonotype. The rearrangement joins TRBV29-1 to TRBJ1-2; D might be TRBD1 (5 bases). The CDR3 contains 12 residues. V gave up 7 bases and J gave up 3 bases, with 12 bases separating them. The V gene's germline CDR1 is SQVTM and CDR2 ANQGSEA. The CDR3: CSGRTRDYGYTF. In DNA, the CDR3 is TGCAGCGGTAGGACAAGAGACTATGGCTACACCTTC.

This clonotype was found a few times. V gene TRBV27 combines with J gene TRBJ2-1; the D is unclear. Germline V CDR1 and CDR2: MNHEY, SMNVEV (reference sequence). Deletions cut 3 bases from V and 5 bases from J, with 14 bases between. There are 15 residues in the CDR3. DNA for the CDR3: TGTGCCAGCAGTTTCTATCAAGGGTTGGACAATGAGCAGTTCTTC. Residues: CASSFYQGLDNEQFF.

This clonotype was detected only a few times. CDR3 nucleotide sequence: TGTGCCAGCAGCCATCAGGACAGGGTTAGTGGCTACACCTTC. This encodes CASSHQDRVSGYTF. The rearrangement joins TRBV4-2 to TRBJ1-2; 8 bases fit TRBD1. There are 14 residues in the CDR3. V shed 3 bases, J shed 7 bases, and the junction held 7 bases outside the gene matches. CDR1 and CDR2 (germline): LGHNA, YNFKEQ.

This clonotype occurred a few times. This chain connects TRBV7-9 to TRBJ1-1; 8 bases line up with TRBD1. The trim removed 1 base at V and 11 bases at J, leaving 0 bases unmatched. CDR1 SEHNR and CDR2 FQNEAQ come from the germline V gene (reference sequence). This CDR3 has 11 amino acids. The CDR3 DNA reads TGTGCCAGCAGCTTAGGACAGGGGGCTTTCTTT. The encoded protein is CASSLGQGAFF.

This clonotype was detected a few times. V gene TRBV20-1 combines with J gene TRBJ2-1; TRBD2 matches 12 bases. The CDR3 has 16 amino acids. The V gene end was trimmed by 0 bases and the J gene end by 8 bases; junction bases not matched to a gene: 8. CDR1 is DFQATT, CDR2 SNEGSKA, per germline (reference sequence). The DNA for the CDR3 is TGCAGTGCTAGAGATAACCCTAGCGGGGGGGCCGATGAGCAGTTCTTC. It yields the protein CSARDNPSGGADEQFF.

There are a few counts of this clonotype. This chain uses TRBV30 with TRBJ2-3; no firm D call. The V end was cut by 2 bases, the J end by 1 base, with 10 bases between. The CDR3 sequence is 14 residues long. The germline gives CDR1 GTSNPN, CDR2 SVGIG (reference sequence). The CDR3 region has the DNA TGTGCCTGGAGTATAACTGGGGGCACAGATACGCAGTATTTT. Translation: CAWSITGGTDTQYF.

Ten or more counts support this clonotype. The chain is built from TRBV7-2 and TRBJ2-5, with D uncertain. Germline lookup yields CDR1 SGHTA and CDR2 FQGNSA. V was clipped by 1 base and J by 1 base, with 4 bases between them. The CDR3 sequence is 13 residues long. The CDR3, as DNA: TGTGCCAGCAGCTTAGGCAGCCAAGAGACCCAGTACTTC. Translated: CASSLGSQETQYF.

The chain uses TRBV20-1 and TRBJ2-3, with D possibly being TRBD1 (5 bases). The CDR3 covers 15 residues. CDR1 and CDR2 (germline): DFQATT, SNEGSKA (reference sequence). Trimming pared 2 bases from V and 5 bases from J, leaving 17 bases between. The CDR3 here is CSARTLEGVVDTQYF. Here the CDR3 DNA reads TGCAGTGCTAGAACCCTGGAAGGGGTGGTAGATACGCAGTATTTT.

This clonotype was detected ten times or more. The chain recombines TRBV29-1 with TRBJ1-2; 7 nucleotides agree with TRBD1. The CDR3 spans 11 residues. Per the germline V gene, CDR1 is SQVTM and CDR2 is ANQGSEA. V lost 3 bases to trimming and J lost 10 bases; unmatched junction nucleotides: 5. For the CDR3, the DNA is TGCAGCGTTGACGAACAGGGGCCCTACACCTTC. Translation gives CSVDEQGPYTF.

The J gene is TRBJ2-3, the V gene TRBV11-2; D possibly uses TRBD1 or TRBD2 (6 bases each). The CDR3 has 15 residues. Germline CDR1 SGHAT, CDR2 FQNNGV. Trimming shortened V by 7 bases and J by 2 bases, and 16 bases separated the two germline ends. The CDR3 loop is CASTRHGGPTDTQYF. The CDR3 nucleotides are TGTGCCAGCACCCGACACGGGGGCCCCACAGATACGCAGTATTTT.

This clonotype was counted between two and nine times. The chain has TRBV7-8 and TRBJ2-3; the match to TRBD1 covers 9 bases. CDR1 is SGHVS and CDR2 is FQNEAQ in the germline V gene. The V gene end was trimmed by 1 base and the J gene end by 1 base; junction bases not matched to a gene: 3. The CDR3 extends over 16 amino acids. CDR3 residues: CASSLEGQGGTDTQYF. DNA of the CDR3: TGTGCCAGCAGCTTAGAGGGACAGGGTGGCACAGATACGCAGTATTTT.

This clonotype showed up just a few times. The V call is TRBV5-1, the J call TRBJ2-1; D remains ambiguous. V was pared by 1 base and J by 7 bases, with 9 bases between. From germline, CDR1 is SGHRS and CDR2 YFSETQ. CDR3 length: 13 amino acids. In DNA, the CDR3 is TGCGCCAGCAGCTTGCACGGTGGGAATGAGCAGTTCTTC. It is translated as CASSLHGGNEQFF.

This clonotype was counted ten times or more. This rearrangement joins TRBV7-9 to TRBJ2-6; D is uncertain. The CDR3 extends over 15 amino acids. In germline, CDR1 is SEHNR, CDR2 FQNEAQ (reference sequence). Trimming removed 5 bases from V and 3 bases from J, with 11 bases in between. The CDR3 reads CASSPRRSGANVLTF. Written as DNA, the CDR3 is TGTGCCAGCAGCCCCCGGAGAAGTGGGGCCAACGTCCTGACTTTC.